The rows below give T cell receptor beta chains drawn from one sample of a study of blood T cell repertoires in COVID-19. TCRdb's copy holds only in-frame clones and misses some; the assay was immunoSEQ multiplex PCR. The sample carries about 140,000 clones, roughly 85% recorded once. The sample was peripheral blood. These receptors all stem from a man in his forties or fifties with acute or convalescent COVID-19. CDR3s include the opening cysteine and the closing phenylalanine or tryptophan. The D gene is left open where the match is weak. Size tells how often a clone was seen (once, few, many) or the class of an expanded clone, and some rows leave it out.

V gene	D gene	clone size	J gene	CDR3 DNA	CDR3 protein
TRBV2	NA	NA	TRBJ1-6	TGTGCCAGCAGATCCGAACAGAATAATTCACCCCTCCACTTT	CASRSEQNNSPLHF
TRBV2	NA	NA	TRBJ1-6	TGTGCCAGCGGTCCGGGGAATAATTCACCCCTCCACTTT	CASGPGNNSPLHF
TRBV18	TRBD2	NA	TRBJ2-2	TGTGCCAGCTCACCGAGCAGCGGGAGGTCGATCGGGGAGCTGTTTTTT	CASSPSSGRSIGELFF
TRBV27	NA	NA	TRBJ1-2	TGTGCCAGCCGAGCAGGGCGGAACTATGGCTACACCTTC	CASRAGRNYGYTF
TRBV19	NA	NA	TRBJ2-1	TGTGCCAGCGCATCTAGCGTTGAGCAGTTCTTC	CASASSVEQFF
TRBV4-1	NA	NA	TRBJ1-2	TGCGCCAGCAGCCAAGAGGCAGGGAGGGGGTATGGCTACACCTTC	CASSQEAGRGYGYTF
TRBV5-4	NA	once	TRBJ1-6	TGTGCCAGCAGCCCCGACAGCAGGAGCTATAATTCACCCCTCCACTTT	CASSPDSRSYNSPLHF
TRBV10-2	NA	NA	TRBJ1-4	TGCGCCAGCAGCGGGAATCAAGAAAAACTGTTTTTT	CASSGNQEKLFF
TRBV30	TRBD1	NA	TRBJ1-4	TGTGCCTGGAGTAAGGGGGCTACTGAAAAACTGTTTTTT	CAWSKGATEKLFF
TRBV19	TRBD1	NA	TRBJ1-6	TGTGCCAGTAATTCGGGACAGCACTACAACTATTCACCCCTCCACTTT	CASNSGQHYNYSPLHF
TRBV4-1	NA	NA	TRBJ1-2	TGCGCCAGCAGCCAAGGAGACTATGGCTACACCTTC	CASSQGDYGYTF
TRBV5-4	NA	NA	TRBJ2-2	TGTGCCAGCAGCGGGTGGGGCGCCAGGGGATCCGGGGAGCTGTTTTTT	CASSGWGARGSGELFF
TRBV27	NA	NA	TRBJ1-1	TGTGCCAGCAGTTTAAGGGGCTCGGTCACTGAAGCTTTCTTT	CASSLRGSVTEAFF
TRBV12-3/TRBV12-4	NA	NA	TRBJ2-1	TGTGCCAGCACTAATAGCGGACACAATGAGCAGTTCTTC	CASTNSGHNEQFF
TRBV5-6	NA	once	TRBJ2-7	TGTGCCAGCAGCTTGGGACCTAGAGTACCCTACGAGCAGTACTTC	CASSLGPRVPYEQYF
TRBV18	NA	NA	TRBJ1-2	TGTGCCAGCTCACCCACAGAGAACTATGGCTACACCTTC	CASSPTENYGYTF
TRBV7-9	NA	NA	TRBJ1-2	TGTGCCAGCAGCTTAGCGGGGAGACGGGATGGCTACACCTTC	CASSLAGRRDGYTF
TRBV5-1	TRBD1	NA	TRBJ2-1	TGCGCCAGCAGCTTGGCTACCAGGGGGAATGAGCAGTTCTTC	CASSLATRGNEQFF
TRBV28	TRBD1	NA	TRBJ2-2	TGTGCCAGCAGAGGACAGGGGGCCGGCACCGGGGAGCTGTTTTTT	CASRGQGAGTGELFF
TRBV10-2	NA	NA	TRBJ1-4	TGCGCCAGCAGCCTTCGGAGGACTAATGAAAAACTGTTTTTT	CASSLRRTNEKLFF
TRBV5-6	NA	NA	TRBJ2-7	TGTGCCAGCAGCTTGGATCTGACAGGTGGCGAGCAGTACTTC	CASSLDLTGGEQYF
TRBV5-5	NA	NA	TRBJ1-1	TGTGCCAGCAGCGATGGGGGGTCGTGGGGAAACACTGAAGCTTTCTTT	CASSDGGSWGNTEAFF